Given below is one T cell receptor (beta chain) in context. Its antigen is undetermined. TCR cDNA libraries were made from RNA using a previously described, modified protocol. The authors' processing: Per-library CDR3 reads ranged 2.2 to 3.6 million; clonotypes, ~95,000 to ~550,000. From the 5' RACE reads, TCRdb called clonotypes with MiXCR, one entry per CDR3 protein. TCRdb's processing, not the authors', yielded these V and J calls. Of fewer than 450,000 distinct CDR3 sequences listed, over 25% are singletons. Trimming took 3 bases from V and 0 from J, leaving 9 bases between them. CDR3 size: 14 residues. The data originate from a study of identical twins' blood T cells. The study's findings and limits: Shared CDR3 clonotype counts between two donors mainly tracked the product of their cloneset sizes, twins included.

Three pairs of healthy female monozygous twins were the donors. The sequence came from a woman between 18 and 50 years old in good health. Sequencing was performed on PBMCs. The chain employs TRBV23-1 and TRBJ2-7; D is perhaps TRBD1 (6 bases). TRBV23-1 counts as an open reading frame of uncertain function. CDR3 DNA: TGCGCCAGCAGTCACCCGGGACACTCCTACGAGCAGTACTTC. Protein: CASSHPGHSYEQYF.